Given below is one T cell receptor (beta chain) in context. Its cognate antigen is unknown. The data originate from a study of OX40 agonist ivuxolimab in advanced cancers. After removal of 1 base from V and 9 bases from J, the junction contained 11 bases not matched to a gene. The germline V gene has CDR1 LGHNA and CDR2 YNFKEQ. CDR3 length equals 16 residues. TCRdb's copy holds only in-frame clones and misses some; the assay was immunoSEQ multiplex PCR. The repertoire holds about 50,000 clones, with over 75% as singletons. Blood specimens came from baseline, cycle 4 day 1, and cycle 7 day 1. Study-level findings and limits: There was clonal expansion of CD4+ and CD8+ blood T cells by week 6 at 0.1 to 3.0 mg/kg. Among expanded peripheral T cells, antigen specificity went undetermined.

The chain combines TRBV4-2 with TRBJ2-1, with 8 bases fitting TRBD1. The receptor was isolated from an adult with an advanced solid tumor such as melanoma, head and neck, liver or kidney cancer. Sequenced here: CD4+ or CD8+ T cells sorted from blood, sampled in a trial of the OX40 agonist ivuxolimab. The CDR3 reads CASSQADRVWSSEQFF. CDR3 DNA: TGTGCCAGCAGCCAAGCGGACAGGGTATGGTCGAGTGAGCAGTTCTTC.